The TCR beta chain described here comes from a study of control samples from healthy donors and cancer patients. Using immunoSEQ multiplex PCR, the repertoire was profiled, and TCRdb retains in-frame clones only, with some absent. This sample has hundreds of thousands of clones, with roughly 90% found just once. With V trimmed by 4 bases and J by 12 bases, 4 bases remained unmatched. Germline V CDR1 and CDR2: LGHNA, YSLEER. This CDR3 contains 13 residues. The V gene is TRBV4-3, the J gene TRBJ2-1; 12 nucleotides line up with TRBD2. The sequence derives from a man aged 35 to 55 with head and neck cancer. Sequenced material: PBMCs. CDR3 coding DNA: TGCGCCAGCAGCCGGACTAGCGGGGTCGCGCAGTTCTTC. Translation: CASSRTSGVAQFF.